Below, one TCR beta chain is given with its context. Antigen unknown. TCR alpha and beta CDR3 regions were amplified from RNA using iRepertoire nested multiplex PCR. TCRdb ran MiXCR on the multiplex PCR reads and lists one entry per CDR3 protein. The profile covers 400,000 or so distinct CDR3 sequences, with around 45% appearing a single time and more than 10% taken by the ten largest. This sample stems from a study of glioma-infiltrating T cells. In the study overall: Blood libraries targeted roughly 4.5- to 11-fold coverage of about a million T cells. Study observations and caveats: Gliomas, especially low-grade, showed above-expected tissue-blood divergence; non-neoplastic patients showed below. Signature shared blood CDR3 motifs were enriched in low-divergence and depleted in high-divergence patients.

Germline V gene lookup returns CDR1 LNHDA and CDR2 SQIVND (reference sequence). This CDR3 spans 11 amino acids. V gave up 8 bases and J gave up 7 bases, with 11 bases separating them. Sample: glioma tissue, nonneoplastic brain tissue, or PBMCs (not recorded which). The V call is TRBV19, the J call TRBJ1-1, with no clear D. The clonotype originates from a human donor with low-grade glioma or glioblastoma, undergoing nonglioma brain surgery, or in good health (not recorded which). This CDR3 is CASESDNEAFF. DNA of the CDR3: TGTGCCAGTGAGAGTGACAATGAAGCTTTCTTT. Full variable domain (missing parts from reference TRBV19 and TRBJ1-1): DGGITQSPKYLFRKEGQNVTLSCEQNLNHDAMYWYRQDPGQGLRLIYYSQIVNDFQKGDIAEGYSVSREKKESFPLTVTSAQKNPTAFYLCASESDNEAFFGQGTRLTVV.